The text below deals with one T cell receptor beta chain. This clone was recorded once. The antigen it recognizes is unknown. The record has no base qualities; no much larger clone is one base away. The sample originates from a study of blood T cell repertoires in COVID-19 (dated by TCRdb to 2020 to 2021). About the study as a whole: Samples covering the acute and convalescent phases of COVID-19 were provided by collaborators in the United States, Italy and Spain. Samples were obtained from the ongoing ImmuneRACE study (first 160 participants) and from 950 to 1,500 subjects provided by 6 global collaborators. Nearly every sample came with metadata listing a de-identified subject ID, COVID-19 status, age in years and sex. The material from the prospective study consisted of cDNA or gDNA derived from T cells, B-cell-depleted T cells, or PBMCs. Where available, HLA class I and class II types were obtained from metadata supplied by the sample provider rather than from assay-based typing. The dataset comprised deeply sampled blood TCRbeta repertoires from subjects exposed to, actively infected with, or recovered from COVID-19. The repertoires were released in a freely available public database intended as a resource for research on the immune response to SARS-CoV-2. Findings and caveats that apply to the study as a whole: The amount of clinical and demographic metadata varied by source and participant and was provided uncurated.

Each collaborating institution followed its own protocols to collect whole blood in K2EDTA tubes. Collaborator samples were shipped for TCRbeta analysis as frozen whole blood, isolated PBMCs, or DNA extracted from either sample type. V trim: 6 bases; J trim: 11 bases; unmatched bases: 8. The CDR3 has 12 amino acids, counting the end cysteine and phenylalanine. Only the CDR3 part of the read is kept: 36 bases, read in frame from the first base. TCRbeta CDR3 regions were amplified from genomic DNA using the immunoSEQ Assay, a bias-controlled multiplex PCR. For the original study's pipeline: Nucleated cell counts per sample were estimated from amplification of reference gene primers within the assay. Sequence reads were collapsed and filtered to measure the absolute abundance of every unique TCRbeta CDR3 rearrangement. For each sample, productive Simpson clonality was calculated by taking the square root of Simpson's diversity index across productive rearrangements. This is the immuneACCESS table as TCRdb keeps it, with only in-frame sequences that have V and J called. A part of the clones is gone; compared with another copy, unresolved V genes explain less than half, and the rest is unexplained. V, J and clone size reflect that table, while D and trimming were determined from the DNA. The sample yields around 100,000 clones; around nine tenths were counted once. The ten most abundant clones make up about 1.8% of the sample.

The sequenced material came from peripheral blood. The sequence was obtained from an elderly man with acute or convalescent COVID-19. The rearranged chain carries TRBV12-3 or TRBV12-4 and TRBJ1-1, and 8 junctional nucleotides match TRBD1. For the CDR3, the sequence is CASRSGTGWAFF. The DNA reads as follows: TGTGCCAGCAGATCCGGGACAGGATGGGCTTTCTTT.